A selection of T cell receptor beta chains follows, all from one sample in a study of Tregs in tolerant kidney transplant recipients. Profiled with immunoSEQ multiplex PCR; TCRdb holds only in-frame clones, not every one. The sample lists 85,000 to 90,000 clones; more than 90% were seen once. The sample was CD8+ T cells from blood. These receptors were collected from a human donor in good health. Both conserved end residues are trimmed from each CDR3. A row's size may be missing; if present it is once, few, many or a size class.

TRBV30	NA	TRBJ1-2	AWSPPQGGFHGYT
TRBV27	NA	TRBJ2-1	ASRTSGSHNEQF
TRBV4-1	NA	TRBJ2-2	ASSQDRGWGTGELF
TRBV27	NA	TRBJ2-1	ASSLKWDGLYNEQF
TRBV6-4	few	TRBJ2-2	ASSDGGDTGELF
TRBV7-9	NA	TRBJ2-5	ASSPLSPVGTGFY
TRBV27	medium-sized	TRBJ2-3	ASGYLAGEGTDTQY
TRBV5-1	NA	TRBJ2-3	ASSLASGGIDTQY
TRBV6-5	NA	TRBJ2-7	ASSPQGVGLYEQY
TRBV6-5	NA	TRBJ2-5	AVKGTGGWETQY
TRBV10-2	NA	TRBJ2-7	ASISGVGPYEQY
TRBV2	NA	TRBJ1-5	ASSDLRQGGNQPQH
TRBV2	NA	TRBJ1-5	ASSDWDQPQH
TRBV13	NA	TRBJ1-1	ASSFLGTNTEAF
TRBV5-4	NA	TRBJ1-1	ASSLRPDEAF
TRBV4-2	NA	TRBJ2-5	ASSQDGPSGRWGQETQH
TRBV15	NA	TRBJ1-2	ATSGLGGSYGYT
TRBV6-6	NA	TRBJ2-3	ASSFSRDTSTDTQY
TRBV27	NA	TRBJ1-6	ASSLPSSYNSPLH
TRBV25-1	NA	TRBJ2-1	ASSEFRGDEQF
TRBV7-3	NA	TRBJ1-6	ASSLSPRTHNNSPLH
TRBV9	NA	TRBJ2-1	ASSVGGGAGNEQF
TRBV6-5	NA	TRBJ1-1	ASSPQDLGTEAF
TRBV6-1	NA	TRBJ2-7	ASSENVWGRPTYEQY
TRBV6-1	NA	TRBJ1-2	ASSEDRGYGYT
TRBV6-5	NA	TRBJ1-2	ASSYSPGRGYT
TRBV7-3	once	TRBJ2-5	ASSLTGGGLGETQY
TRBV29-1	NA	TRBJ2-2	SVDYAGELF
TRBV27	NA	TRBJ1-4	ASLGQGSEKLF
TRBV5-6	once	TRBJ1-2	ASSLPDTLYGYT
TRBV6-5	NA	TRBJ2-7	ASSYGGQGSYEQY
TRBV6-5	NA	TRBJ1-2	ASSAGQGGGYT
TRBV19	NA	TRBJ2-7	ASSIDAGSTLYEQY
TRBV6-5	NA	TRBJ2-1	ASSRKTGDEQF
TRBV2	once	TRBJ1-4	ASDGPDNEKLF
TRBV7-9	NA	TRBJ2-3	ASSEQGSSTDTQY
TRBV5-1	once	TRBJ1-3	ASSSTRTGNRSTLCGNTIY
TRBV29-1	NA	TRBJ1-2	SVVSPRAQNYGYT
TRBV27	NA	TRBJ2-7	ASSPGQGYEQY
TRBV5-5	NA	TRBJ1-2	ASSSPGGGPNYGYT
TRBV10-3	once	TRBJ1-5	AISEREQGLNQPQH
TRBV5-1	once	TRBJ2-3	ASSTRDRGADTQY
TRBV9	few	TRBJ2-2	ASSVRGLAMTGELF
TRBV10-2	NA	TRBJ1-2	ASSVGQGADYT
TRBV7-9	few	TRBJ2-3	ASGPADRDTDTQY
TRBV9	few	TRBJ2-2	ASSPGLAGNTGELF
TRBV10-3	NA	TRBJ2-3	AISDPRDPDTQY
TRBV11-2	NA	TRBJ2-7	ASAPMGSYEQY
TRBV4-1	NA	TRBJ1-6	ASSQGTRQGARNSPLH
TRBV11-2	NA	TRBJ1-2	ASSLAPLYGYT
TRBV2	NA	TRBJ2-1	ASSVGLAGGDNEQF
TRBV10-2	once	TRBJ2-6	ASSESWRTGLYYSGANVLT
TRBV29-1	NA	TRBJ2-7	SVVSTRTYEQY
TRBV5-5	NA	TRBJ2-5	ASSLVQDYGETQY